This TCR beta chain is drawn from a study of shared clonotypes between healthy human individuals. Study-wide points: The study found lower generation probabilities in non-shared clonotypes than in those shared by all four donors.

As processed by the authors: ImmunoSEQ output lacked quality scores and full-length reads, limiting matched filtering. Repertoires were generated with immunoSEQ multiplex PCR, while TCRdb's copy carries only in-frame clones and drops some. The DNA was the basis for D and trimming; V, J and clone size are from that table. The sample lists hundreds of thousands of clones, almost 97% occurring once. As to this clone: Its antigen is undetermined.

V shed 2 bases and J 4 bases; nucleotides not matched to a gene: 9. Germline CDR1 reads SGHRS; CDR2 reads YFSETQ. CDR3 size: 15 residues. What was sequenced was naive CD4+ T cells sorted from blood. Sample subset: CD45RA+ positively selected. The source of this sequence is a woman aged 30 to 39 in good health. V gene TRBV5-1 combines with J gene TRBJ2-7; the match to TRBD1 covers 7 bases. As DNA, the CDR3 is TGCGCCAGCAGCTTAGGACAAGGGGGCAGGTACGAGCAGTACTTC. Translated, it gives CASSLGQGGRYEQYF.